This T cell receptor (beta chain) emerged from a study of blood T cell repertoires in COVID-19. At the level of the study: The United States, Italy and Spain supplied acute and convalescent COVID-19 samples. T cells, B-cell-depleted T cells, or PBMCs supplied cDNA or gDNA.

The method was immunoSEQ multiplex PCR; TCRdb's version includes in-frame clones alone and lacks a portion of them. The sample includes 160,000 or so clones, roughly four fifths of them seen just once. The germline V gene has CDR1 LGHDT and CDR2 YNNKEL (reference sequence). This CDR3 contains 14 residues. The V and J ends lost 0 bases and 5 bases respectively, with 10 bases between them. Input material: peripheral blood. The chain employs TRBV3-1 (or the pseudogene TRBV3-2) and TRBJ1-2; no firm D call. The TCR comes from a man aged 60 to 75 with active or convalescent COVID-19. CDR3 sequence: CASSQEARGYGYTF. The DNA of the CDR3 is TGTGCCAGCAGCCAAGAGGCGCGAGGATATGGCTACACCTTC.